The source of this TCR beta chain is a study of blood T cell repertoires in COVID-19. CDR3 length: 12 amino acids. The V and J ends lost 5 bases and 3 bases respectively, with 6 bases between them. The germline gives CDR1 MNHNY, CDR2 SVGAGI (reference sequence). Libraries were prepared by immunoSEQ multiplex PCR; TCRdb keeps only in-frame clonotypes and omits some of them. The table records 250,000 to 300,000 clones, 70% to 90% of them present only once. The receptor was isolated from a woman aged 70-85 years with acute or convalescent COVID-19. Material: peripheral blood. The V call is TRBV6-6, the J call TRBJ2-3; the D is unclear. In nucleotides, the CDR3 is TGTGCCAGCAGTCCGGAGACAGATACGCAGTATTTT. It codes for CASSPETDTQYF.